This T cell receptor (beta chain) was sequenced during a study of early T cells in non-severe SARS-CoV-2 infection. Trimming removed 4 bases at V and 3 bases at J, with 11 bases between. From germline, CDR1 is SGHRS and CDR2 YFSETQ. The CDR3 contains 13 residues. This clonotype occurred many times. Unique molecular identifiers were added to individual cDNA molecules. In TCRdb, the 5' RACE reads were re-called with MiXCR into one record per CDR3 protein. The repertoire holds tens of thousands of distinct CDR3 sequences, about 6.3% seen once, with roughly 6% in the top ten. The V gene is TRBV5-1, the J gene TRBJ2-7; D tentatively fits TRBD1 or TRBD2 (5 bases each). This clonotype was sampled from an adult who was a healthcare worker with PCR-confirmed SARS-CoV-2 infection or an uninfected control (not recorded which). Sequencing was done on a sample of whole blood. CDR3 in DNA: TGCGCCAGCAGCCCCATGGGGGACTACGAGCAGTACTTC. The encoded protein is CASSPMGDYEQYF.